This entry concerns a single T cell receptor (beta chain). This record belongs to a study of blood T cell repertoires in COVID-19. Overall study context: PBMCs, B-cell-depleted T cells, or T cells were the source of the cDNA or gDNA that made up the material.

Authors' analysis steps: It was from reference gene primer amplification that nucleated cell counts were estimated. The table came from immunoSEQ multiplex PCR; TCRdb's copy has only in-frame clones and leaves some out. The V and J calls and clone size come from that table; D and trimming were worked out from the DNA. The sample holds roughly 300,000 clones, more than 70% seen once. The CDR3 is 14 residues long. CDR1 SGHTA and CDR2 FQGTGA come from the germline V gene. V was shortened by 5 bases and J by 2 bases, with 12 bases between the two germline ends. The TCR sequence derives from a woman between 45 and 60 years old with acute or convalescent COVID-19. The rearrangement uses TRBV7-3 and TRBJ1-2; unclear D gene. The sequenced sample was peripheral blood. The CDR3 spells CASSLDSFNYGYTF. CDR3 DNA: TGTGCCAGCAGCCTAGATTCTTTCAACTATGGCTACACCTTC.